This T cell receptor beta chain stems from a study of OX40 agonist ivuxolimab in advanced cancers. The overall study: Patients receiving dose escalation had hepatocellular carcinoma, melanoma, renal cell or head and neck cancer.

The repertoire was sequenced with immunoSEQ multiplex PCR; TCRdb's copy has only in-frame clones and lacks some. The repertoire has 95,000 to 110,000 clones, under 95% of them found once; the top ten carry approximately 1.2%. For this clone: Its antigen is not identified.

General study findings and limits: Certain nonresponders likewise exhibited a low normalized T-cell clonal expansion. CD8+ T cells were the subset that, on average, had more expanded clones than CD4+. Doses of 0.1 to 3.0 mg/kg were accompanied by clonal expansion of CD4+ and CD8+ blood T cells by week 6.

Losses at the gene ends were 1 base for V and 7 bases for J; bases not matched to a gene: 9. CDR3 length equals 17 residues. CDR1 SEHNR and CDR2 FQNEAQ come from the germline V gene (reference sequence). Material: CD4+ or CD8+ T cells sorted from blood, obtained in a trial of the OX40 agonist ivuxolimab. This chain joins TRBV7-9 and TRBJ2-1, with 11 bases matching TRBD2. The sequence derives from an adult with an advanced solid tumor such as melanoma, head and neck, liver or kidney cancer. The CDR3 DNA follows: TGTGCCAGCAGCTTAGTCTTAGCGGGAGGGCCGAGAAATGAGCAGTTCTTC. Amino acids: CASSLVLAGGPRNEQFF. Drawing the rest from reference TRBV7-9 and TRBJ2-1, the complete variable domain is DTGVSQNPRHKITKRGQNVTFRCDPISEHNRLYWYRQTLGQGPEFLTYFQNEAQLEKSRLLSDRFSAERPKGSFSTLEIQRTEQGDSAMYLCASSLVLAGGPRNEQFFGPGTRLTVL.